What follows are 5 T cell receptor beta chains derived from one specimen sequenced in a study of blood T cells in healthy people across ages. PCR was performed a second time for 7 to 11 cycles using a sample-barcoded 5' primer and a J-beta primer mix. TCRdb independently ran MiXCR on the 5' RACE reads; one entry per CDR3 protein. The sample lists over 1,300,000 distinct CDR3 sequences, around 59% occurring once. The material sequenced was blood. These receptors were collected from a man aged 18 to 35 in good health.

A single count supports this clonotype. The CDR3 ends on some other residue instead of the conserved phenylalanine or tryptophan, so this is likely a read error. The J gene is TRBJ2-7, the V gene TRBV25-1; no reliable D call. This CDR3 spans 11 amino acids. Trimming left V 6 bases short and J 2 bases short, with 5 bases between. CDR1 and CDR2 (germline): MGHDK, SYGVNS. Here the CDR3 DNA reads TGTGCCAGCAGCTCAACCTACGAGCAGTACTCC. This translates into CASSSTYEQYS.

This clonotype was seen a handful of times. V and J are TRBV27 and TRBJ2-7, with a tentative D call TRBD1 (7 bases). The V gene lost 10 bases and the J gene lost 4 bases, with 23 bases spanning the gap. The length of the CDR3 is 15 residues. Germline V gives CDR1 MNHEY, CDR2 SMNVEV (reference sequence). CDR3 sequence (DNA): TGTGCCACCCGGATGGGCGGGACAGCGCCTTACGAGCAGTACTTC. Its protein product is CATRMGGTAPYEQYF.

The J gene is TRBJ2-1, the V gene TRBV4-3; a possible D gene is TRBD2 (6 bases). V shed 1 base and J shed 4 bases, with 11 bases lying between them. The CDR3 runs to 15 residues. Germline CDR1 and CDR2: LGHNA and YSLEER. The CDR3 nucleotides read TGCGCCAGCAGCCAAGGTTCAGGGAGGTACAATGAGCAGTTCTTC. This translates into CASSQGSGRYNEQFF.

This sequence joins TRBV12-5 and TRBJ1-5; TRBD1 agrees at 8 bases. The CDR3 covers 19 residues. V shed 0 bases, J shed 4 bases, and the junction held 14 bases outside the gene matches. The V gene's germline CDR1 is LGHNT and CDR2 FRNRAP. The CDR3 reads CASGLVLFPRGPDNQPQHF. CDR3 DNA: TGTGCTAGTGGTTTGGTACTTTTCCCCAGGGGGCCCGATAATCAGCCCCAGCATTTT. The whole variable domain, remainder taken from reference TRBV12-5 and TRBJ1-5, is DARVTQTPRHKVTEMGQEVTMRCQPILGHNTVFWYRQTMMQGLELLAYFRNRAPLDDSGMPKDRFSAEMPDATLATLKIQPSEPRDSAVYFCASGLVLFPRGPDNQPQHFGDGTRLSIL.

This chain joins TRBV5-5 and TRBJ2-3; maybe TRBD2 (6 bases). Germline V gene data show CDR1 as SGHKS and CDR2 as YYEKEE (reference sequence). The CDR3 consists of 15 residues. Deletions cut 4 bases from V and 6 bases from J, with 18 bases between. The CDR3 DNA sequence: TGTGCCAGCAGCCCTGGGCGGGGTACGTGGGATACGCAGTATTTT. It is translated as CASSPGRGTWDTQYF. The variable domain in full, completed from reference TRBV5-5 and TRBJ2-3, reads DAGVTQSPTHLIKTRGQQVTLRCSPISGHKSVSWYQQVLGQGPQFIFQYYEKEERGRGNFPDRFSARQFPNYSSELNVNALLLGDSALYLCASSPGRGTWDTQYFGPGTRLTVL.